This TCR beta chain was recorded in a study of Tregs in tolerant kidney transplant recipients. Findings and limits, study-wide: Validation in larger populations is needed because few patients were studied.

CD4+CD25+CD127- Tregs, CD4+CD25- non-Tregs, CD4 and CD8 cells were sorted. A word on this clone: Its cognate antigen is unknown.

The table came from immunoSEQ multiplex PCR; TCRdb's copy has only in-frame clones and leaves some out. In the table there are approximately 60,000 clones, 65% to 85% of which are singletons. V shed 5 bases, J shed 0 bases, and the junction held 13 bases outside the gene matches. CDR3 length equals 17 residues. Germline assignment: CDR1 SGHNT and CDR2 YENEEA. V usage is TRBV11-3 and J usage is TRBJ2-7; TRBD1 aligns across 7 bases. The sequencing sample was made of CD4+ T cells from blood. The clonotype was recovered from a human donor in good health. CDR3 amino acids: CASSPPFYWDSSYEQYF. CDR3 sequence (DNA): TGTGCCAGCAGCCCCCCCTTCTATTGGGACAGCTCCTACGAGCAGTACTTC.